Sequencing of this T cell receptor (beta chain) was carried out in a study of shared clonotypes between healthy human individuals. Sequencing was performed with immunoSEQ multiplex PCR; in TCRdb, only in-frame clones are kept and a portion is missing. The sample has about 480,000 clones; 79% are singletons. Per germline, CDR1 MDHEN and CDR2 SYDVKM. This CDR3 is 12 amino acids long. V dropped 5 bases and J dropped 10 bases, with 14 bases sitting between them. All participating donors were Caucasian adults from Nashville, Tennessee. This clone was counted a few times. Sequenced input: PBMCs. The receptor comes from a woman aged 40-49 years in good health. Some clones in this sample may be carry-over from other donors' samples. The V call is TRBV28, the J call TRBJ1-1; D is unclear. This CDR3 reads CASSLVGSRAFF. For the CDR3, the DNA is TGTGCCAGCAGTCTCGTGGGGAGTAGAGCTTTCTTT.